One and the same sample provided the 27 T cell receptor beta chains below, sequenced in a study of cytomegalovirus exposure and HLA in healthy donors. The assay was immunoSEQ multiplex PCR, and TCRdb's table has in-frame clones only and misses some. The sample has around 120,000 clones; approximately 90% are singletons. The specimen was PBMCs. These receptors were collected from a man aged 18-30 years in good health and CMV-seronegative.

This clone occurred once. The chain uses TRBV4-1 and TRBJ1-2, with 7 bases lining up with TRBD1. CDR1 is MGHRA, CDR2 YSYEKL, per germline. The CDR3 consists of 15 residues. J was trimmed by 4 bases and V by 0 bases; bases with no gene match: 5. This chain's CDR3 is CASSQEFGTVYGYTF. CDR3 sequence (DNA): TGCGCCAGCAGCCAAGAATTCGGGACAGTCTATGGCTACACCTTC.

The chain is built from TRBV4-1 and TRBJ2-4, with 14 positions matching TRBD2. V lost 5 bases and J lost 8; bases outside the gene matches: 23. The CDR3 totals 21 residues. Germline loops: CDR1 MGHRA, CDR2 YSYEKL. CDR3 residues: CASSGDRARIGLAGGGDIQYF. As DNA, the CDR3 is TGCGCCAGCAGCGGGGACAGGGCCCGGATCGGACTAGCGGGAGGAGGGGACATTCAGTACTTC.

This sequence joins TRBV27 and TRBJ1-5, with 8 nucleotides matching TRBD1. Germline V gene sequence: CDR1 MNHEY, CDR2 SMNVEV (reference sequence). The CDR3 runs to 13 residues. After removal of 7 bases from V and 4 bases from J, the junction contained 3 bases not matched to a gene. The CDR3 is CASTGGINQPQHF. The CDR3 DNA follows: TGTGCCAGCACAGGGGGCATTAATCAGCCCCAGCATTTT.

The chain's CDR3 is CASSSDRVEQYF. As DNA, the CDR3 is TGTGCCAGCAGTTCCGACAGGGTCGAGCAGTACTTC. The chain is built from TRBV28 and TRBJ2-7, with TRBD1 matching 7 bases. The germline CDR1 and CDR2 sequences are MDHEN and SYDVKM. The CDR3 runs 12 residues. The V gene end was trimmed by 4 bases and the J gene end by 6 bases; junction bases not matched to a gene: 3.

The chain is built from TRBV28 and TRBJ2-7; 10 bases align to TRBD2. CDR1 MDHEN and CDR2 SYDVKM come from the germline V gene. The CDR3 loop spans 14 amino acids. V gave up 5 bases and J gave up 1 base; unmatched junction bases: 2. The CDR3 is CASSGTSDSYEQYF. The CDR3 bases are TGTGCCAGCAGTGGGACTAGCGATTCCTACGAGCAGTACTTC.

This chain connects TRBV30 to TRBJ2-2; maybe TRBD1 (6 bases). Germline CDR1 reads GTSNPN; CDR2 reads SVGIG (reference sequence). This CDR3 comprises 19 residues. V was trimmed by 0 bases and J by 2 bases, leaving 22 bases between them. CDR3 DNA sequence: TGTGCCTGGAGTGTACATTTTTGGGAATCCAGGGGAAACACCGGGGAGCTGTTTTTT. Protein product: CAWSVHFWESRGNTGELFF.

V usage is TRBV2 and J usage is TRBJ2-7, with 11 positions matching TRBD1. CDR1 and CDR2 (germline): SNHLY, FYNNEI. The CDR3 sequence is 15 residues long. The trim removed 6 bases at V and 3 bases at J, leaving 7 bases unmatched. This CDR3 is CASRDTGTGGYEQYF. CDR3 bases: TGTGCCAGCAGGGATACCGGGACAGGGGGCTACGAGCAGTACTTC.

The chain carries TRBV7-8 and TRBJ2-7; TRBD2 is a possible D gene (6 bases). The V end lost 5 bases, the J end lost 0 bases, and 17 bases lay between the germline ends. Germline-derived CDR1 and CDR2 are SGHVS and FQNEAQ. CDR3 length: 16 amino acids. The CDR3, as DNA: TGTGCCAGCAGCCCGAGTGCGGGGCACAGCTCCTACGAGCAGTACTTC. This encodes CASSPSAGHSSYEQYF.

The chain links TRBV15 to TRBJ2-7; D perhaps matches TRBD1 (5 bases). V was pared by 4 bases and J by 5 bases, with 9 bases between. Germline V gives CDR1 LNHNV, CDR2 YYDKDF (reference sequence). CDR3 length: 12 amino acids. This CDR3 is CATSTGFHEQYF. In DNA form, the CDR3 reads TGTGCCACCAGCACAGGGTTCCACGAGCAGTACTTC.

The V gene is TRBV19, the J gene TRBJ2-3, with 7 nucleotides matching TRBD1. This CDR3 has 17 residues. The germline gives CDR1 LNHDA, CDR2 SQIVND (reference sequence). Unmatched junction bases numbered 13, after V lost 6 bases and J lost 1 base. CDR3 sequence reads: CASRRMLDRVGTDTQYF. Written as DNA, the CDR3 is TGTGCCAGTAGGAGAATGCTAGACAGGGTAGGCACAGATACGCAGTATTTT. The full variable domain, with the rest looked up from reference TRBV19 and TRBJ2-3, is DGGITQSPKYLFRKEGQNVTLSCEQNLNHDAMYWYRQDPGQGLRLIYYSQIVNDFQKGDIAEGYSVSREKKESFPLTVTSAQKNPTAFYLCASRRMLDRVGTDTQYFGPGTRLTVL.

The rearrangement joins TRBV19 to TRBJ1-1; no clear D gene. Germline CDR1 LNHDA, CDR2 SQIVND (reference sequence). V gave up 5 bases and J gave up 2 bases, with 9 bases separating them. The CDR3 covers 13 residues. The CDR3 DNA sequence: TGTGCCAGTAGTCAATCCAGTAACACTGAAGCTTTCTTT. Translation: CASSQSSNTEAFF.

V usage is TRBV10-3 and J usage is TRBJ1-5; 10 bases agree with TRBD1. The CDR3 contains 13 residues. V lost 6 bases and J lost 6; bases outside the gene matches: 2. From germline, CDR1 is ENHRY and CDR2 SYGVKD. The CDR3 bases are TGTGCCATCAGGGGACAGGGGACTCAGCCCCAGCATTTT. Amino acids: CAIRGQGTQPQHF.

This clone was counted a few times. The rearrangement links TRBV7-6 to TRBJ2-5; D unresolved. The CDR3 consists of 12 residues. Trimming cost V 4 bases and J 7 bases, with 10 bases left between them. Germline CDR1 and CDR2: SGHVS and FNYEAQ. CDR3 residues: CASSSLIRTQYF. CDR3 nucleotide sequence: TGTGCCAGCAGCTCCCTAATCCGGACCCAGTACTTC.

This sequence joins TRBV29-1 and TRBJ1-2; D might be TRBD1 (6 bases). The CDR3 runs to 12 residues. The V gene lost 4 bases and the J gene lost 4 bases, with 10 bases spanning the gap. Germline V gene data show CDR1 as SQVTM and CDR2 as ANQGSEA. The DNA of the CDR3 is TGCAGCGTTGCGGACAGAATCTATGGCTACACCTTC. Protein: CSVADRIYGYTF.

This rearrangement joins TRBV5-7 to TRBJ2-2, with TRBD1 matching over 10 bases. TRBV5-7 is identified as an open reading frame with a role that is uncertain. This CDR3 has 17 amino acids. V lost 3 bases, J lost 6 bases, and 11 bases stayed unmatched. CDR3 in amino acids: CASSCAGTGAESGELFF. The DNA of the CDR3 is TGTGCCAGCAGCTGTGCCGGGACAGGGGCGGAATCCGGGGAGCTGTTTTTT.

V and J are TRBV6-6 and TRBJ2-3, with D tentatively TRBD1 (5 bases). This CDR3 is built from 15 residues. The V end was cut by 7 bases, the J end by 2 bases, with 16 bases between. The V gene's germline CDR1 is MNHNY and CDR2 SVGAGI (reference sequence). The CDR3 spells CASTLGPTLTDTQYF. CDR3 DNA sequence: TGTGCCAGCACCTTGGGGCCTACCCTCACAGATACGCAGTATTTT.

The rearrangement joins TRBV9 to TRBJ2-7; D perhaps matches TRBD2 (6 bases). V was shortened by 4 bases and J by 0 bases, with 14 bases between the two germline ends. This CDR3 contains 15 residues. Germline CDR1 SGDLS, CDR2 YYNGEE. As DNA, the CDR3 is TGTGCCAGCAGCATCGGGGGTGGAAGCTCCTACGAGCAGTACTTC. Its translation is CASSIGGGSSYEQYF.

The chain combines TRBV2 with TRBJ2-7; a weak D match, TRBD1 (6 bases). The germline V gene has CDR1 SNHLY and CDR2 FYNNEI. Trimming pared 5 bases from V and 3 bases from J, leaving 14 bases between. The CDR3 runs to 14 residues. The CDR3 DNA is TGTGCCAGCAGTAAAGAGGGCAGGGGCTACGAGCAGTACTTC. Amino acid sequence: CASSKEGRGYEQYF.

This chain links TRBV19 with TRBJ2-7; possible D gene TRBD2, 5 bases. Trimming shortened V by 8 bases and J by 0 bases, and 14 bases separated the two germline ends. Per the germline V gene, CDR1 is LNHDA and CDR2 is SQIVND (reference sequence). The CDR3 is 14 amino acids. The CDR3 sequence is CASGWTGGSYEQYF. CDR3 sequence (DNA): TGTGCCAGTGGTTGGACTGGAGGCTCCTACGAGCAGTACTTC.

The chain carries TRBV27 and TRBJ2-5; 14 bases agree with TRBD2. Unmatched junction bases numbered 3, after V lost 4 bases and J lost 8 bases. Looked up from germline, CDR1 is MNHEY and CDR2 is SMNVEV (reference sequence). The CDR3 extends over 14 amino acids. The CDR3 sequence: CASSSGTSGRTQYF. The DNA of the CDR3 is TGTGCCAGCAGTTCGGGGACTAGCGGGAGAACCCAGTACTTC.

CDR3 sequence reads: CASSPANTGELFF. CDR3 DNA sequence: TGTGCCAGCTCTCCTGCGAACACCGGGGAGCTGTTTTTT. This chain connects TRBV18 to TRBJ2-2; D remains ambiguous. The CDR3 runs 13 residues. Trimming shortened V by 6 bases and J by 0 bases, and 5 bases separated the two germline ends. Germline V gene sequence: CDR1 KGHSH, CDR2 LQKENI.

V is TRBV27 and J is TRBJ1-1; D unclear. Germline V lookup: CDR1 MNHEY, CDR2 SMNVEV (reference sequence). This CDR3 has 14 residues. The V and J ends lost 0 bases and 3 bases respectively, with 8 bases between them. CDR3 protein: CASSLSQAHTEAFF. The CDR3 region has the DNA TGTGCCAGCAGTTTATCGCAAGCTCACACTGAAGCTTTCTTT.

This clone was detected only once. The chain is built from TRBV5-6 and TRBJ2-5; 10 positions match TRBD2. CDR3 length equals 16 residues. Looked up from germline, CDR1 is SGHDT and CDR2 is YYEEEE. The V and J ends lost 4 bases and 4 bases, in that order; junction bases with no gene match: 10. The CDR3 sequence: CASSDVIAGGLETQYF. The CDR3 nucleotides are TGTGCCAGCAGCGACGTAATAGCGGGGGGCCTAGAGACCCAGTACTTC.

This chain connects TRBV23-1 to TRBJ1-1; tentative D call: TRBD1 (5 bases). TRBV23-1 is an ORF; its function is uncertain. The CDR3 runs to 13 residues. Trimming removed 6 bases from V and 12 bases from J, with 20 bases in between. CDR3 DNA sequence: TGCGCCAGCAGAATAAAACAGACAGTTACATCTTTCTTT. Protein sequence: CASRIKQTVTSFF.

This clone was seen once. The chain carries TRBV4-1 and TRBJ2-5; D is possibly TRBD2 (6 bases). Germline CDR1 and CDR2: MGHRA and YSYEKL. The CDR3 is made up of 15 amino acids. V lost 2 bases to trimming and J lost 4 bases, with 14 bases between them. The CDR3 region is CASSQSIAAPETQYF. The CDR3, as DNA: TGCGCCAGCAGCCAAAGCATAGCGGCCCCAGAGACCCAGTACTTC.

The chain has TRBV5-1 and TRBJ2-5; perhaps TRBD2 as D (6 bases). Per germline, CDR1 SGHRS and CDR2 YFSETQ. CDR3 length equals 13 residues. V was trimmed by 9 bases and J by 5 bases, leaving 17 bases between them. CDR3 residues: CATQAGGTETQYF. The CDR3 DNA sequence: TGCGCCACCCAAGCCGGGGGTACGGAGACCCAGTACTTC.

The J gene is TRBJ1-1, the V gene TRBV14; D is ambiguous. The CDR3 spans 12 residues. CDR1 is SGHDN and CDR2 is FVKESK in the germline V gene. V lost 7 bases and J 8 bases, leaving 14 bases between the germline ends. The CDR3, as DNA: TGTGCCAGCAAGCCCGGGGTCTCCGAAGCTTTCTTT. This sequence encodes CASKPGVSEAFF.